Shown below are 22 T cell receptor beta chains from a single sample sequenced in a study of T-cell reconstitution after alpha-beta-depleted transplantation in children. The TCRbeta library was prepared with unique molecular identifiers. TCRdb called the PCR reads again in MiXCR, with one record for every CDR3 protein. Of hundreds of thousands of distinct CDR3 sequences in the sample, roughly 14% are singletons; the top ten hold approximately 0.8%. The specimen was PBMCs, collected before TCRalphabeta/CD19-depleted stem cell transplant. These receptors were collected from a girl aged 2 to 9 with congenital amegakaryocytic thrombocytopenia, due to receive a stem cell transplant.

This sequence joins TRBV5-1 and TRBJ1-2; TRBD1 is a possible D gene (5 bases). Germline CDR1 and CDR2: SGHRS and YFSETQ. Trimming stripped 0 bases from V and 8 bases from J, with 17 bases between. The CDR3 sequence is 15 residues long. CDR3 DNA: TGCGCCAGCAGCTTGGCCGGCAGGGAAGGAGAGGGCTACACCTTC. Its protein product is CASSLAGREGEGYTF.

This clonotype has a handful of counts. This sequence joins TRBV10-2 and TRBJ1-4; maybe TRBD1 (5 bases). V lost 2 bases and J lost 7, with 11 bases in between. Per the germline V gene, CDR1 is WSHSY and CDR2 is SAAADI. This CDR3 is built from 14 residues. The CDR3 region has the DNA TGCGCCAGCAGTGAGGATGGGGCGGGTGAAAAACTGTTTTTT. It encodes CASSEDGAGEKLFF.

The chain combines TRBV12-3 or TRBV12-4 with TRBJ1-2; no firm D call. The CDR3 runs 12 residues. Deletions cut 6 bases from V and 4 bases from J, with 9 bases between. CDR3 in amino acids: CASSSYGYGYTF. The CDR3 nucleotides read TGTGCCAGCAGCAGCTATGGCTATGGCTACACCTTC.

The J gene is TRBJ2-3, the V gene TRBV20-1; D tentatively reads TRBD1 or TRBD2 (5 bases each). Germline loops: CDR1 DFQATT, CDR2 SNEGSKA (reference sequence). The ends were cut back, 4 bases at V and 6 bases at J, with 11 bases in the middle. The CDR3 has 12 residues. The CDR3, as DNA: TGCAGTGCTATGTCCGGGGCCGATACGCAGTATTTT. Encoded protein: CSAMSGADTQYF.

This clonotype showed up many times. The rearrangement uses TRBV15 and TRBJ1-5; 7 bases map to TRBD1. The CDR3 covers 16 residues. Germline trimming cut 1 base from V and 7 bases from J; bases unmatched to any gene: 10. Per the germline V gene, CDR1 is LNHNV and CDR2 is YYDKDF (reference sequence). CDR3 in DNA: TGTGCCACCAGCAGAGGTGGCCAGGGCAGGGGGCAGCCCCAGCATTTT. Translation gives CATSRGGQGRGQPQHF.

This clonotype has at least ten counts. This chain uses TRBV28 with TRBJ2-3; maybe TRBD2 (6 bases). V was cut by 8 bases and J by 5 bases, with 17 bases left in between. CDR1 is MDHEN, CDR2 SYDVKM, per germline. This CDR3 comprises 14 residues. The DNA for the CDR3 is TGTGCCAGCTCCGGGGGAGGCCCCATAGATACGCAGTATTTT. Its protein product is CASSGGGPIDTQYF.

This clonotype was seen many times. This rearrangement joins TRBV12-3 or TRBV12-4 to TRBJ1-3, with D possibly being TRBD1 (6 bases). V was pared by 6 bases and J by 0 bases, with 6 bases between. This CDR3 spans 13 amino acids. The CDR3 spells CASRDSSGNTIYF. CDR3 nucleotide sequence: TGTGCCAGCAGGGACAGCTCTGGAAACACCATATATTTT.

At least ten counts were recorded for this clonotype. This sequence joins TRBV14 and TRBJ1-1; possible D gene TRBD1, 5 bases. Germline values: CDR1 SGHDN, CDR2 FVKESK. The CDR3 is 14 residues long. The ends were cut back, 1 base at V and 6 bases at J, with 12 bases in the middle. This CDR3 reads CASSQVTGGAEAFF. DNA of the CDR3: TGTGCCAGCAGCCAAGTCACAGGCGGCGCTGAAGCTTTCTTT.

The table lists this clonotype with many counts. This chain links TRBV28 with TRBJ2-5, with TRBD2 matching 11 bases. CDR1 and CDR2 (germline): MDHEN, SYDVKM. The CDR3 spans 17 residues. V dropped 7 bases and J dropped 5; count of bases not matched to a gene: 15. As DNA, the CDR3 is TGTGCCAGCACCGTGGGGAGTAGCGGGAGGGTGATGGAGACCCAGTACTTC. The encoded protein is CASTVGSSGRVMETQYF.

The sample holds many counts of this clonotype. The V and J genes are TRBV20-1 and TRBJ2-2; tentatively, D is TRBD1 (5 bases). Germline V gene sequence: CDR1 DFQATT, CDR2 SNEGSKA (reference sequence). Trimming left V 6 bases short and J 0 bases short, with 17 bases between. CDR3 size: 16 residues. The CDR3 DNA reads TGCAGTGCCTCGGGTTGGGGCACTTCGAACACCGGGGAGCTGTTTTTT. Translating it yields CSASGWGTSNTGELFF.

V and J are TRBV20-1 and TRBJ2-7; D gene uncertain. The CDR3 runs 14 residues. Germline V gives CDR1 DFQATT, CDR2 SNEGSKA (reference sequence). V lost 3 bases and J 0 bases, leaving 12 bases between the germline ends. CDR3 sequence reads: CSASVTRSSYEQYF. The CDR3 DNA sequence: TGCAGTGCTAGTGTGACGAGAAGCTCCTACGAGCAGTACTTC.

This clonotype was detected a few times. V is TRBV11-2 and J is TRBJ1-4, with a tentative D call TRBD1 (5 bases). Trimming took 1 base from V and 8 from J, leaving 14 bases between them. The CDR3 length is 15 residues. Germline V lookup: CDR1 SGHAT, CDR2 FQNNGV. CDR3 nucleotides: TGTGCCAGCAGCTTAGCCTCCGGGACGGGGGAAAAACTGTTTTTT. Amino acids: CASSLASGTGEKLFF.

This clonotype was recorded a few times. The V gene is TRBV25-1, the J gene TRBJ2-7, with TRBD2 identical over 8 bases. V shed 3 bases, J shed 5 bases, and the junction held 3 bases outside the gene matches. The CDR3 covers 13 residues. Germline assignment: CDR1 MGHDK and CDR2 SYGVNS. CDR3 protein: CASSDVAGHEQYF. CDR3 DNA: TGTGCCAGCAGTGACGTAGCGGGACACGAGCAGTACTTC.

This clonotype showed up just a few times. The chain has TRBV20-1 and TRBJ2-1; D could derive from TRBD1 or TRBD2 (5 bases each). Between the trimmed V and J ends, which lost 6 bases and 3 bases, there was a span of 15 bases. The germline CDR1 and CDR2 sequences are DFQATT and SNEGSKA (reference sequence). This CDR3 comprises 14 residues. CDR3 in DNA: TGCAGTGCAAAGTCCCGGGACGGCTACAATGAGCAGTTCTTC. Amino acids: CSAKSRDGYNEQFF.

A few counts support this clonotype. The chain recombines TRBV27 with TRBJ2-3; D might be TRBD1 or TRBD2, each matching 5 bases. V was cut by 0 bases and J by 0 bases, with 10 bases left in between. CDR3 size: 16 residues. The germline CDR1 and CDR2 sequences are MNHEY and SMNVEV (reference sequence). CDR3 protein: CASSLSGDQSTDTQYF. CDR3 bases: TGTGCCAGCAGTTTATCGGGGGACCAGAGCACAGATACGCAGTATTTT.

The table lists this clonotype with many counts. The V and J genes are TRBV7-2 and TRBJ2-3, with TRBD2 identical over 9 bases. The V segment lost 4 bases and the J segment 1 base; nucleotides outside the gene matches: 3. There are 15 residues in the CDR3. Per the germline V gene, CDR1 is SGHTA and CDR2 is FQGNSA. In nucleotides, the CDR3 is TGTGCCAGCAGCTACGTAGCGGGAGGCACAGATACGCAGTATTTT. It encodes CASSYVAGGTDTQYF.

This clonotype was seen at least ten times. CDR3 region: CASSLSSRGNTEAFF. The CDR3 region has the DNA TGCGCCAGCAGCTTGAGTTCACGGGGTAACACTGAAGCTTTCTTT. V usage is TRBV5-1 and J usage is TRBJ1-1; no reliable D call. The CDR3 is made up of 15 amino acids. The V and J ends lost 1 base and 2 bases respectively, with 12 bases between them. The V gene's germline CDR1 is SGHRS and CDR2 YFSETQ. Supplemented by reference TRBV5-1 and TRBJ1-1, the full variable domain reads KAGVTQTPRYLIKTRGQQVTLSCSPISGHRSVSWYQQTPGQGLQFLFEYFSETQRNKGNFPGRFSGRQFSNSRSEMNVSTLELGDSALYLCASSLSSRGNTEAFFGQGTRLTVV.

This clonotype has a count of ten or more. This rearrangement joins TRBV25-1 to TRBJ2-7; 7 bases agree with TRBD1. Germline CDR1 and CDR2: MGHDK and SYGVNS. The CDR3 has 14 amino acids. The V and J ends lost 4 bases and 2 bases, in that order; junction bases with no gene match: 5. The CDR3 DNA reads as TGTGCCAGCAGTGTATCCCAGGGGGCCTACGAGCAGTACTTC. Its protein product is CASSVSQGAYEQYF.

V usage is TRBV5-1 and J usage is TRBJ2-7; no reliable D call. CDR1 and CDR2 from the germline V gene are SGHRS and YFSETQ. CDR3 size: 15 residues. V shed 4 bases and J shed 5 bases, with 19 bases lying between them. The CDR3: CASSPDLTLRNEQYF. The CDR3 bases are TGCGCCAGCAGCCCCGATCTAACCCTACGGAACGAGCAGTACTTC.

This clonotype was picked up a small number of times. The chain couples TRBV7-2 to TRBJ2-7; D unresolved. This CDR3 is built from 13 residues. The ends were cut back, 5 bases at V and 4 bases at J, with 12 bases in the middle. Germline lookup yields CDR1 SGHTA and CDR2 FQGNSA. The CDR3: CASSPRVQYEQYF. CDR3 nucleotides: TGTGCCAGCAGCCCAAGGGTCCAATACGAGCAGTACTTC.

This rearrangement joins TRBV20-1 to TRBJ2-7; 9 nucleotides agree with TRBD1. CDR3 length: 13 residues. J was trimmed by 6 bases and V by 6 bases; bases with no gene match: 9. Germline CDR1 is DFQATT and CDR2 is SNEGSKA (reference sequence). The CDR3 sequence is CSAASGTGREQYF. For the CDR3, the DNA is TGCAGTGCCGCCTCTGGGACAGGGCGCGAGCAGTACTTC.

This clonotype occurred many times. This chain connects TRBV6-1 to TRBJ1-1, with D perhaps matching TRBD1 (6 bases). CDR1 and CDR2 (germline): MNHNS, SASEGT. CDR3 length equals 14 residues. Trimming removed 6 bases from V and 4 bases from J, with 15 bases in between. CDR3 protein: CASSKPGAGTEAFF. CDR3 coding DNA: TGTGCCAGCAGCAAGCCGGGGGCGGGCACTGAAGCTTTCTTT.